This T cell receptor beta chain is drawn from a study of patients and donors after allogeneic stem cell transplantation. In germline, CDR1 is SGHRS, CDR2 YFSETQ. The ends lost 4 bases at V and 8 bases at J; junction bases unmatched: 11. The CDR3 length is 15 residues. TCRdb reanalysed the RT-PCR reads using MiXCR and keeps one entry per CDR3 protein. Here the sample spans tens of thousands of distinct CDR3 sequences, around 33% being singletons. Sequenced material: blood, either unsorted or a sorted T cell fraction (not recorded which). J is TRBJ1-2 and V is TRBV5-1; 10 bases map to TRBD1. This TCR derives from a human donor who was either an allogeneic HSCT recipient or a stem cell or donor lymphocyte infusion donor (not recorded which). It is not recorded whose cells these are; they may come from a transplant donor. The CDR3 is CASSKSGTGAGGYTF. DNA for the CDR3: TGCGCCAGCAGCAAATCCGGGACAGGGGCGGGCGGCTACACCTTC.